This TCR beta chain was sequenced in a study of blood T cell repertoires in COVID-19. A word on this clone: The same CDR3 also results from other DNA sequences found in this sample.

The assay was immunoSEQ multiplex PCR, and TCRdb's table has in-frame clones only and misses some. Of about 240,000 clones listed, approximately 90% are singletons. V gave up 1 base and J gave up 1 base, with 5 bases separating them. Germline values: CDR1 SQVTM, CDR2 ANQGSEA. CDR3 length: 12 amino acids. This sequence was found in a woman under 40 who had recovered from COVID-19. The chain carries TRBV29-1 and TRBJ2-7; TRBD2 is a possible D gene (5 bases). What was sequenced was PBMCs or T cells enriched from blood (not recorded which). CDR3 sequence reads: CSVEAGSYEQYF. The CDR3, as DNA: TGCAGCGTTGAAGCGGGGTCCTACGAGCAGTACTTC.